The 24 T cell receptor beta chains presented below share a single source sample, sequenced in a study of cytotoxic CD8 clonotypes in ibrutinib-treated CLL. Profiled with immunoSEQ multiplex PCR; TCRdb holds only in-frame clones, not every one. The sample has 50,000 to 65,000 clones, less than 75% seen once. Here the sequenced sample was PBMCs, taken after 12 months of ibrutinib treatment. The receptors were gathered from a human donor with chronic lymphocytic leukemia.

The rearrangement joins TRBV11-2 to TRBJ1-2, with D unresolved. The V end lost 1 base, the J end lost 10 bases, and 10 bases lay between the germline ends. CDR3 size: 12 residues. Germline V gene lookup returns CDR1 SGHAT and CDR2 FQNNGV. CDR3 residues: CASSLVQRDYTF. The CDR3 bases are TGTGCCAGCAGCTTAGTGCAGCGAGACTACACCTTC.

The chain links TRBV7-6 to TRBJ2-1; 8 nucleotides align to TRBD2. The CDR3 sequence is 17 residues long. The germline V gene encodes CDR1 SGHVS and CDR2 FNYEAQ. The V segment lost 5 bases and the J segment 3 bases; nucleotides outside the gene matches: 12. CDR3 DNA sequence: TGTGCCAGCAGCGCACGACTGAGAGCGGGGGACTACAATGAGCAGTTCTTC. It specifies CASSARLRAGDYNEQFF. The complete variable domain, with remaining parts taken from reference TRBV7-6 and TRBJ2-1, reads GAGVSQSPRYKVTKRGQDVALRCDPISGHVSLYWYRQALGQGPEFLTYFNYEAQQDKSGLPNDRFSAERPEGSISTLTIQRTEQRDSAMYRCASSARLRAGDYNEQFFGPGTRLTVL.

This clone was detected only a few times. The rearrangement links TRBV5-4 to TRBJ2-6; no firm D call. V shed 5 bases and J shed 2 bases, with 14 bases lying between them. This CDR3 is built from 16 residues. CDR1 is SGHNT, CDR2 YYREEE, per germline (reference sequence). CDR3 sequence reads: CASRPRFRPGANVLTF. In DNA form, the CDR3 reads TGTGCCAGCAGACCCAGGTTCAGGCCTGGGGCCAACGTCCTGACTTTC. The full variable domain, rest sourced from reference TRBV5-4 and TRBJ2-6, is ETGVTQSPTHLIKTRGQQVTLRCSSQSGHNTVSWYQQALGQGPQFIFQYYREEENGRGNFPPRFSGLQFPNYSSELNVNALELDDSALYLCASRPRFRPGANVLTFGAGSRLTVL.

At least ten counts were recorded for this clone. The chain links TRBV19 to TRBJ2-1, with 9 bases fitting TRBD1. CDR1 and CDR2 (germline): LNHDA, SQIVND (reference sequence). V lost 5 bases to trimming and J lost 8 bases; unmatched junction nucleotides: 16. CDR3 length equals 17 residues. In nucleotides, the CDR3 is TGTGCCAGTAGTCCTCTCGCCGGGGACAGGGCCCTTTATGAGCAGTTCTTC. Its protein is CASSPLAGDRALYEQFF.

The chain carries TRBV25-1 and TRBJ2-1; D gene uncertain. The germline V gene has CDR1 MGHDK and CDR2 SYGVNS. This CDR3 has 15 residues. The ends were cut back, 2 bases at V and 4 bases at J, with 12 bases in the middle. The CDR3 sequence is CASSELDEAYNEQFF. CDR3 nucleotides: TGTGCCAGCAGTGAACTGGACGAAGCTTACAATGAGCAGTTCTTC.

V usage is TRBV29-1 and J usage is TRBJ2-3; D ambiguous. V was cut by 5 bases and J by 6 bases, with 21 bases left in between. The CDR3 covers 15 residues. CDR1 SQVTM and CDR2 ANQGSEA come from the germline V gene. CDR3 sequence: CSVSDTQVSLDTQYF. The CDR3 nucleotides read TGCAGCGTTTCCGACACTCAAGTCTCCCTGGATACGCAGTATTTT.

This rearrangement joins TRBV19 to TRBJ1-1; maybe TRBD1 (5 bases). The CDR3 consists of 14 residues. Germline V gene lookup returns CDR1 LNHDA and CDR2 SQIVND (reference sequence). The germline V and J ends were trimmed by 3 bases and 1 base, with 9 bases remaining between them. The DNA of the CDR3 is TGTGCCAGTAGTATCGGGGCCCCGAACACTGAAGCTTTCTTT. Its translation: CASSIGAPNTEAFF.

This clone was recorded many times. The chain has TRBV6-1 and TRBJ1-2; D is unresolved. V dropped 8 bases and J dropped 8 bases, with 9 bases sitting between them. Looked up from germline, CDR1 is MNHNS and CDR2 is SASEGT. This CDR3 has 10 residues. The CDR3 nucleotides read TGTGCCAGCGCCCTCCCAGGCTACACCTTC. Its protein is CASALPGYTF.

This clone occurred a few times. V gene TRBV28 combines with J gene TRBJ2-6; D perhaps matches TRBD1 (5 bases). This CDR3 spans 16 amino acids. The V end lost 2 bases, the J end lost 4 bases, and 12 bases lay between the germline ends. Germline CDR1 reads MDHEN; CDR2 reads SYDVKM. In nucleotides, the CDR3 is TGTGCCAGCAGTTTAGGACATACCGTCGGGGCCAACGTCCTGACTTTC. Its translation: CASSLGHTVGANVLTF.

The V and J genes are TRBV7-2 and TRBJ2-3; D is unresolved. Germline CDR1 SGHTA, CDR2 FQGNSA. The V gene lost 3 bases and the J gene lost 3 bases, with 10 bases spanning the gap. The CDR3 is made up of 14 amino acids. The CDR3 protein is CASSFSRQTDTQYF. In DNA, the CDR3 is TGTGCCAGCAGCTTTAGTCGGCAAACAGATACGCAGTATTTT. Full variable domain (outside the CDR3, taken from reference TRBV7-2 and TRBJ2-3): GAGVSQSPSNKVTEKGKDVELRCDPISGHTALYWYRQSLGQGLEFLIYFQGNSAPDKSGLPSDRFSAERTGGSVSTLTIQRTQQEDSAVYLCASSFSRQTDTQYFGPGTRLTVL.

The chain uses TRBV30 and TRBJ2-5; no definite D call. TRBJ2-7 explains the end of the DNA better; the J call may be wrong. CDR1 GTSNPN and CDR2 SVGIG come from the germline V gene (reference sequence). The CDR3 runs to 12 residues. CDR3 amino acids: CAWTKGAYEQYF. The CDR3 DNA sequence: TGTGCCTGGACTAAGGGTGCGTACGAGCAGTACTTC.

The chain has TRBV2 and TRBJ2-1; D not certain. The CDR3 extends over 16 amino acids. Germline V gene sequence: CDR1 SNHLY, CDR2 FYNNEI. V shed 5 bases and J shed 1 base, with 15 bases lying between them. The CDR3 DNA sequence: TGTGCCAGCAGTTATTCCCAGGTCGTTTCCTACAATGAGCAGTTCTTC. Protein: CASSYSQVVSYNEQFF.

This clone was seen a few times. The V and J genes are TRBV7-9 and TRBJ1-2, with D perhaps matching TRBD1 (5 bases). Germline V lookup: CDR1 SEHNR, CDR2 FQNEAQ (reference sequence). Trimming stripped 8 bases from V and 5 bases from J, with 12 bases between. CDR3 length equals 12 residues. CDR3 in amino acids: CASGAKGYGYTF. CDR3 in DNA: TGTGCCAGCGGAGCTAAGGGGTATGGCTACACCTTC.

This clone was counted once. The gene calls are TRBV7-7 and TRBJ1-1; D not certain. The CDR3 is 13 amino acids. Germline CDR1 and CDR2: SSHAT and FNYEAQ (reference sequence). Deletions cut 2 bases from V and 1 base from J, with 5 bases between. The CDR3 here is CASSLTRNTEAFF. CDR3 coding DNA: TGTGCCAGCAGCTTAACCAGGAACACTGAAGCTTTCTTT.

The chain is built from TRBV5-1 and TRBJ2-1, with 9 bases that match TRBD2. CDR3 size: 14 residues. V shed 6 bases, J shed 8 bases, and the junction held 9 bases outside the gene matches. Germline values: CDR1 SGHRS, CDR2 YFSETQ. The CDR3 sequence is CASKQTSGPHEQFF. Written as DNA, the CDR3 is TGCGCCAGCAAGCAGACTAGCGGTCCCCATGAGCAGTTCTTC.

The rearrangement links TRBV7-9 to TRBJ2-2; possible D gene TRBD1, 5 bases. Germline V gene sequence: CDR1 SEHNR, CDR2 FQNEAQ (reference sequence). The V gene lost 5 bases and the J gene lost 4 bases, with 17 bases spanning the gap. The CDR3 extends over 16 amino acids. CDR3 sequence reads: CASSQRAGRVTGELFF. CDR3 nucleotide sequence: TGTGCCAGCAGCCAAAGGGCTGGCAGGGTCACCGGGGAGCTGTTTTTT.

Ten or more counts support this clone. The V and J genes are TRBV30 and TRBJ2-1; tentative D call: TRBD2 (5 bases). CDR3 size: 12 residues. Germline CDR1 and CDR2: GTSNPN and SVGIG (reference sequence). Trimming removed 2 bases at V and 7 bases at J, with 9 bases between. The CDR3 nucleotides read TGTGCCTGGAGTTACCTAGCAAATGAGCAGTTCTTC. Its translation: CAWSYLANEQFF.

The chain uses TRBV5-1 and TRBJ1-5; no reliable D call. The germline V gene has CDR1 SGHRS and CDR2 YFSETQ. V lost 0 bases, J lost 1 base, and 8 bases lay in between. The CDR3 loop spans 15 amino acids. CDR3 loop: CASSLGSQSNQPQHF. The CDR3 DNA follows: TGCGCCAGCAGCTTGGGCAGCCAAAGCAATCAGCCCCAGCATTTT.

The J gene is TRBJ1-5, the V gene TRBV5-4; D is possibly TRBD1 (5 bases). Deletions cut 4 bases from V and 3 bases from J, with 8 bases between. The CDR3 consists of 13 residues. Germline loops: CDR1 SGHNT, CDR2 YYREEE (reference sequence). CDR3 loop: CASSPGINQPQHF. The CDR3, as DNA: TGTGCCAGCAGCCCAGGGATCAATCAGCCCCAGCATTTT.

This clone was detected many times. V is TRBV28 and J is TRBJ2-3; no definite D call. With 6 bases removed from V and 8 bases from J, the gap between germline ends came to 12 bases. Germline V gives CDR1 MDHEN, CDR2 SYDVKM. The CDR3 totals 12 residues. CDR3 sequence reads: CASRSYSGTQYF. The CDR3 DNA follows: TGTGCCAGCAGGAGCTACTCCGGTACGCAGTATTTT. The whole variable domain, remainder taken from reference TRBV28 and TRBJ2-3, is DVKVTQSSRYLVKRTGEKVFLECVQDMDHENMFWYRQDPGLGLRLIYFSYDVKMKEKGDIPEGYSVSREKKERFSLILESASTNQTSMYLCASRSYSGTQYFGPGTRLTVL.

This clone was recorded many times. The chain carries TRBV11-3 and TRBJ1-2; tentative D call: TRBD1 (5 bases). The V gene lost 3 bases and the J gene lost 7 bases, with 18 bases spanning the gap. CDR3 length: 15 residues. Germline CDR1 SGHNT, CDR2 YENEEA. The CDR3 DNA is TGTGCCAGCAGCTTGGGACCCTTACCCTTTGCTGGCTACACCTTC. This encodes CASSLGPLPFAGYTF.

This clone showed up many times. The rearrangement joins TRBV11-2 to TRBJ1-4; 8 bases agree with TRBD1. V lost 1 base and J lost 7; bases outside the gene matches: 5. The CDR3 consists of 15 residues. Germline V CDR1 and CDR2: SGHAT, FQNNGV. CDR3 DNA sequence: TGTGCCAGCAGCTTAGTCGGACAGGGAGGTGAAAAACTGTTTTTT. This codes for CASSLVGQGGEKLFF.

The chain uses TRBV5-4 and TRBJ2-7, with unresolved D. Germline V CDR1 and CDR2: SGHNT, YYREEE (reference sequence). This CDR3 has 12 amino acids. Trimming left V 6 bases short and J 11 bases short, with 18 bases between. The DNA for the CDR3 is TGTGCCAGCACCCGACGTTTTCCCCGGGAGTACGTC. Residues: CASTRRFPREYV.

V is TRBV6-1 and J is TRBJ1-5; D not certain. Germline V gene data show CDR1 as MNHNS and CDR2 as SASEGT. The CDR3 loop spans 15 amino acids. V was trimmed by 2 bases and J by 1 base, leaving 9 bases between them. CDR3 sequence (DNA): TGTGCCAGCAGTGAAAGCCCCATGAGCAATCAGCCCCAGCATTTT. Amino acid sequence: CASSESPMSNQPQHF.